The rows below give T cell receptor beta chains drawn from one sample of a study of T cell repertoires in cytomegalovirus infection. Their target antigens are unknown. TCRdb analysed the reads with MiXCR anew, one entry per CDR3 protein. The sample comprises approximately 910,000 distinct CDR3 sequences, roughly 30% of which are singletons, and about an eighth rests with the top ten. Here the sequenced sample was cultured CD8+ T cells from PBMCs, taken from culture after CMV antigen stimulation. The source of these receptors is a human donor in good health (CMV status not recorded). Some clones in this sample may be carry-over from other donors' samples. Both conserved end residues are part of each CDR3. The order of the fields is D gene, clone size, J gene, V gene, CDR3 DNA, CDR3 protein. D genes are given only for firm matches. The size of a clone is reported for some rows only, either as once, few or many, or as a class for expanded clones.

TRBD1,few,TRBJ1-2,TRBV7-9,TGTGCCAGCCCCGATACAGGGGGGAACTATGGCTACACCTTC,CASPDTGGNYGYTF
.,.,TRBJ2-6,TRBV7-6,TGTGCCAGCAGCTTAGACAGGTCCGACGTCCTGACTTTC,CASSLDRSDVLTF
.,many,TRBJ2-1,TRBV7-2,TGTGCCAGCAGCTCCAAAGGGGTGACCGGTCACAATGAGCAGTTCTTC,CASSSKGVTGHNEQFF
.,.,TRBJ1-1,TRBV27,TGTGCCAGCAGTTTGCACCTCTACATGAACACTGAAGCTTTCTTT,CASSLHLYMNTEAFF
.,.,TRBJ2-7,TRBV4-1,TGCGCCAGCAGCCAACGGGCCGCCGGGACGACCGAGCAGTACTTC,CASSQRAAGTTEQYF
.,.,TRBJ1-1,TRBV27,TGTGCCAGCAGTTATGAGGGAGGAAACTCTGAAGCTTTCTTT,CASSYEGGNSEAFF
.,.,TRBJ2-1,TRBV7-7,TGTGCTAGCAGCTTGTCCGGTGGGGGCATCGACAATGAGCAGTTCTTC,CASSLSGGGIDNEQFF
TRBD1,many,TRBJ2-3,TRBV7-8,TGTGCCAGCAGTTCGCCCGGGACAGGGATCGATACGCAGTATTTT,CASSSPGTGIDTQYF
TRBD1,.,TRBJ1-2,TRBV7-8,TGTGCCAGCAGCGAACCGGGACAGAACTATGGCTACACCTTC,CASSEPGQNYGYTF
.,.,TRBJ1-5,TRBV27,TGTGCCAGCAGTTTACAACTTGGCAATCAGCCCCAGCATTTT,CASSLQLGNQPQHF
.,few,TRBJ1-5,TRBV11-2,TGTGCCAGCAGCCCTCCGCGTGGGGAATGGAACCAGCCCCAGCATTTT,CASSPPRGEWNQPQHF
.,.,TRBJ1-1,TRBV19,TGTGCCAGTAGTGAGGGCGGGGAAATGAACACTGAAGCTTTCTTT,CASSEGGEMNTEAFF
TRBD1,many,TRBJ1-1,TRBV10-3,TGTGCCATCAGCCTGACAGGGGCCTTAGTCACTGAAGCTTTCTTT,CAISLTGALVTEAFF
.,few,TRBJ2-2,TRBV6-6,TGTGCCAGCAGTTCCCCACAGGGCCCGAACCCGAACACCGGGGAGCTGTTTTTT,CASSSPQGPNPNTGELFF
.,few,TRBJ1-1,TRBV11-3,TGTGCCAGCAGCTCGGGGCCAATCACTGAAGCTTTCTTT,CASSSGPITEAFF
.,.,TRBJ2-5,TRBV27,TGTGCCAGCAGTTTATCCCCTGAGGGGGGGGGGCTGGAGACCCAGTACTTC,CASSLSPEGGGLETQYF
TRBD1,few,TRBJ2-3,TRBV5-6,TGTGCCAGCAGCTCCAGACAGGGGGTAGGAGATACGCAGTATTTT,CASSSRQGVGDTQYF
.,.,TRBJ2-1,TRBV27,TGTTCCAGCAGTCCATCAAGCTCCTACAATGAGCAGTTCTTC,CSSSPSSSYNEQFF
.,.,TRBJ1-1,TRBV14,TGTGCCAGCAGCCAAGCGGGAGGACGTGAAGCTTTCTTT,CASSQAGGREAFF
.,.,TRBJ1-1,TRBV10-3,TGTGCCATCAGTGAGGCCCACATGGGGGCCACTGAAGCTTTCTTT,CAISEAHMGATEAFF
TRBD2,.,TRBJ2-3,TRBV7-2,TGTGCCAGCAGCTTAGACGCAGCGGGGGGAGATACGCAGTATTTT,CASSLDAAGGDTQYF
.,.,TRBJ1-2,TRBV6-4,TGTGCCAGCAGTTTAGGTCTGCCGACCTATGGCTACACCTTC,CASSLGLPTYGYTF
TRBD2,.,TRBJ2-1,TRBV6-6,TGTGCCAGCGTGCTAGCGGGGATATCCTACAATGAGCAGTTCTTC,CASVLAGISYNEQFF
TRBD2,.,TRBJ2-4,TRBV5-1,TGCGCCAGCAGCTTCGGCGGGAGTCCGCTAGCCAAAAACATTCAGTACTTC,CASSFGGSPLAKNIQYF
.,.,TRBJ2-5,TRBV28,TGTGCCAGCAGCCTACTCCCGGGACGAGCGGGAGAGACCCAGTACTTC,CASSLLPGRAGETQYF
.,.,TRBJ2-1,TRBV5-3,TGTGCCAGAAGCTTGGAAAACTTCCTCGGACAATCCTACAATGAGCAGTTCTTC,CARSLENFLGQSYNEQFF
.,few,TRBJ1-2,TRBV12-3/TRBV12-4,TGTGCCAGCAGTTTAGCGGCGGCGGTCTATGGCTACACCTTC,CASSLAAAVYGYTF
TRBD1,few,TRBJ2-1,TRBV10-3,TGTGCCATCAGTGATGGGACAGCCCACAGCCCTATACAGGGTGAGCAGTTCTTC,CAISDGTAHSPIQGEQFF
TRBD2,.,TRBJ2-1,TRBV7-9,TGTGCCAGCAGCTCTACCTCCTCCGGGACTAGCGGGCCAAGGAGCTCCTACAATGAGCAGTTCTTC,CASSSTSSGTSGPRSSYNEQFF
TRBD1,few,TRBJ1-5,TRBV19,TGTGCCAGTAGTCTGACAGGGCCAAATCAGCCCCAGCATTTT,CASSLTGPNQPQHF
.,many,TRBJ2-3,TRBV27,TGTGCCAGCAGTTGGGCGGCGAGTGGCGGTGCGCAGTATTTT,CASSWAASGGAQYF
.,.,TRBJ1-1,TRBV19,TGTGCCGCTCAAGGCAGACCGACCGAAGCTTTCTTT,CAAQGRPTEAFF
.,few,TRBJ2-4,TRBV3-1,TGTGCCAGCAGCCAGGTTATGGGTCGGGACAACATTCAGTACTTC,CASSQVMGRDNIQYF
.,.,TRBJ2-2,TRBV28,TGTGCCAGCAGTCCGATGGTGACTGAGAACACCGGGGAGCTGTTTTTT,CASSPMVTENTGELFF
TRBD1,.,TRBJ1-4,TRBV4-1,TGCGCCAGCAGCCAAAACAGGGGCGGCGAAAAACTGTTTTTT,CASSQNRGGEKLFF
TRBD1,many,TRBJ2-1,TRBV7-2,TGTGCCAGCAGCTTAACAGGGGGGCAGTTCTTC,CASSLTGGQFF
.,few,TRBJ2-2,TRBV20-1,TGCAGTGCCAATCCAGGGAACACCGGGGAGCTGTTTTTT,CSANPGNTGELFF
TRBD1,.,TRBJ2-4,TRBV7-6,TGTGCCAGCAGCTCCCGGGACAGGGCAAACATTCAGTACTTC,CASSSRDRANIQYF
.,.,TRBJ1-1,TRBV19,TGTGCCAGTAGTTGGGGGTACATGAACACTGAAGCTTTCTTT,CASSWGYMNTEAFF
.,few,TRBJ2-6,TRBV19,TGTGCCAGTAGTATCGAGATCTCTGGGGCCAACGTCCTGACTTTC,CASSIEISGANVLTF
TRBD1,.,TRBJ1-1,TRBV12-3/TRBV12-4,TGTGCCAGCAGTCCCGTGGCAGGGGGCGTTGGAAACACTGAAGCTTTCTTT,CASSPVAGGVGNTEAFF
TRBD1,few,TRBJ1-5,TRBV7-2,TGTGCCAGCAGCAAAGACAGGGGACGGCAGCCCCAGCATTTT,CASSKDRGRQPQHF
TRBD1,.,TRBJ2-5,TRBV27,TGTGCCAGCAGTACACAGGGGGCCTCGACCCAGTACTTC,CASSTQGASTQYF
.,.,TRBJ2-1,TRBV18,TGTGCCAGCTCACCCCTTCAGGGCGAGACAAGAGAGCAGTTCTTC,CASSPLQGETREQFF
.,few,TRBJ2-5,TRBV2,TGTGCCAGCAGGACAGAACAAGAGACCCAGTACTTC,CASRTEQETQYF
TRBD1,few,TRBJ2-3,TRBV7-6,TGTGCCAGCAGCTTAGGTGTTCAGGGGGCGGATACGCAGTATTTT,CASSLGVQGADTQYF
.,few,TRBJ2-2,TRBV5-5,TGTGCCAGCAGCTTTTCATCATCCTGGGAGCTGTTTTTT,CASSFSSSWELFF
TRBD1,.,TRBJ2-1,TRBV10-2,TGCGCCAGCAGTGAGGCCGGGACAGGGGGCGCCGGGTCCTACAATGAGCAGTTCTTC,CASSEAGTGGAGSYNEQFF